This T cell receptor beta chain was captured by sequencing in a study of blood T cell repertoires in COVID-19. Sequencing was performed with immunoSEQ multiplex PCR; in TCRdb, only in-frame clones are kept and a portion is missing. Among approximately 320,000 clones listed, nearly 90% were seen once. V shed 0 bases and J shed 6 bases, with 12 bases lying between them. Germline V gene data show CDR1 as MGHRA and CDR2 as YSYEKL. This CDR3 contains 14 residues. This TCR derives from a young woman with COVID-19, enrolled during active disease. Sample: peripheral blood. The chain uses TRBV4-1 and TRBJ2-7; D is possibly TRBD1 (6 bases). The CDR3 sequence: CASSQDLVGGEQYF. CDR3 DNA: TGCGCCAGCAGCCAAGATTTGGTAGGGGGCGAGCAGTACTTC.